Each of the 25 T cell receptor beta chains below was sequenced from the same sample in a study of OX40 agonist ivuxolimab in advanced cancers. The assay was immunoSEQ multiplex PCR, and TCRdb's table has in-frame clones only and misses some. The sample contains 15,000 to 20,000 clones, roughly 70% of which appear only once. Specimen: CD4+ or CD8+ T cells sorted from blood, collected in a trial of the OX40 agonist ivuxolimab. These receptor sequences come from an adult with an advanced solid tumor such as melanoma, head and neck, liver or kidney cancer.

This chain uses TRBV19 with TRBJ2-7, with D tentatively TRBD2 (6 bases). The CDR3 is 16 amino acids. Deletions cut 4 bases from V and 3 bases from J, with 19 bases between. Germline CDR1 and CDR2: LNHDA and SQIVND (reference sequence). The CDR3 region has the DNA TGTGCCAGTAGTACCCGCTCTGGCGGGATCAACTACGAGCAGTACTTC. As protein: CASSTRSGGINYEQYF.

This chain connects TRBV6-1 to TRBJ2-1, with D unclear. V gave up 0 bases and J gave up 1 base, with 4 bases separating them. The germline V gene encodes CDR1 MNHNS and CDR2 SASEGT. The CDR3 totals 14 residues. The CDR3 here is CASSEAGSYNEQFF. The CDR3 DNA reads TGTGCCAGCAGTGAAGCGGGGTCCTACAATGAGCAGTTCTTC.

In this sample, this clone turned up once. V gene TRBV4-3 combines with J gene TRBJ2-7, with D possibly being TRBD1 (6 bases). Trimming cost V 4 bases and J 1 base, with 8 bases left between them. Germline V gene lookup returns CDR1 LGHNA and CDR2 YSLEER. CDR3 length: 13 residues. The CDR3 DNA sequence: TGCGCCAGCAGCCGGGGGCGATCCTACGAGCAGTACTTC. As protein: CASSRGRSYEQYF.

Only a few counts were recorded for this clone. The chain joins TRBV4-2 to TRBJ2-7, with 10 bases lining up with TRBD2. The trim removed 3 bases at V and 7 bases at J, leaving 9 bases unmatched. CDR1 is LGHNA, CDR2 YNFKEQ, per germline. The CDR3 length is 15 residues. CDR3 loop: CASSQQAGGTGEQYF. The CDR3, as DNA: TGTGCCAGCAGCCAGCAAGCGGGAGGGACCGGGGAGCAGTACTTC.

The rearrangement uses TRBV7-8 and TRBJ2-2; D is uncertain. The CDR3 length is 13 residues. CDR1 SGHVS and CDR2 FQNEAQ come from the germline V gene. V lost 1 base, J lost 3 bases, and 3 bases lay in between. CDR3 nucleotide sequence: TGTGCCAGCAGCTTAGTGGACACCGGGGAGCTGTTTTTT. Amino acids: CASSLVDTGELFF.

The V gene is TRBV27, the J gene TRBJ2-7, with 11 positions matching TRBD2. The CDR3 loop spans 16 amino acids. Trimming removed 7 bases from V and 2 bases from J; junction bases left unmatched: 10. Germline CDR1 reads MNHEY; CDR2 reads SMNVEV (reference sequence). DNA of the CDR3: TGTGCCAGCACCCCCTTCGGGACTAGCGGTACCTACGAGCAGTACTTC. This codes for CASTPFGTSGTYEQYF.

This chain links TRBV25-1 with TRBJ1-3; D gene unclear. The germline V and J ends were trimmed by 3 bases and 2 bases, with 2 bases remaining between them. The germline CDR1 and CDR2 sequences are MGHDK and SYGVNS. The CDR3 totals 12 residues. In DNA, the CDR3 is TGTGCCAGCAGTGATGCTGGAAACACCATATATTTT. As protein: CASSDAGNTIYF.

The chain recombines TRBV11-2 with TRBJ2-2; 7 bases map to TRBD2. The CDR3 extends over 13 amino acids. The J segment lost 5 bases and the V segment lost 4 bases, leaving 1 base of the junction unmatched. In germline, CDR1 is SGHAT, CDR2 FQNNGV. The CDR3 DNA is TGTGCCAGCAGCTCGGGACTAACCGGGGAGCTGTTTTTT. Translated: CASSSGLTGELFF.

This clone was observed once. The chain is built from TRBV13 and TRBJ2-3, with D maybe TRBD1 (6 bases). The V and J ends lost 2 bases and 3 bases respectively, with 9 bases between them. CDR1 is PRHDT, CDR2 FYEKMQ, per germline (reference sequence). The CDR3 spans 14 residues. CDR3 in DNA: TGTGCCAGCAGCTTACCAGGGGTAACAGATACGCAGTATTTT. It translates to CASSLPGVTDTQYF.

This clone was seen repeatedly, ten times or more. The chain employs TRBV19 and TRBJ2-1; perhaps TRBD1 as D (6 bases). The CDR3 loop spans 15 amino acids. Trimming took 5 bases from V and 2 from J, leaving 13 bases between them. CDR1 is LNHDA, CDR2 SQIVND, per germline (reference sequence). In DNA, the CDR3 is TGTGCCAGTAGTGCCGACAGGACCACCTACAATGAGCAGTTCTTC. Its protein is CASSADRTTYNEQFF.

This clone was picked up a small number of times. The chain links TRBV7-8 to TRBJ2-2, with 7 bases lining up with TRBD1. CDR1 and CDR2 from the germline V gene are SGHVS and FQNEAQ. This CDR3 spans 15 amino acids. The V segment lost 4 bases and the J segment 5 bases; nucleotides outside the gene matches: 7. The CDR3, as DNA: TGTGCCAGCAGCTCCCGACAGGGACCTACCGGGGAGCTGTTTTTT. Its protein is CASSSRQGPTGELFF.

Sample share makes this clone medium-sized (0.01 to 0.1%). The CDR3 sequence is CAWSDPIDTQYF. For the CDR3, the DNA is TGTGCCTGGAGTGATCCGATCGATACGCAGTATTTT. The chain employs TRBV30 and TRBJ2-3; D is unresolved. The CDR3 totals 12 residues. The ends were cut back, 1 base at V and 6 bases at J, with 8 bases in the middle. CDR1 GTSNPN and CDR2 SVGIG come from the germline V gene (reference sequence).

This rearrangement joins TRBV4-3 to TRBJ1-3, with unresolved D. V was cut by 0 bases and J by 4 bases, with 7 bases left in between. This CDR3 contains 14 residues. Germline V CDR1 and CDR2: LGHNA, YSLEER. CDR3 DNA sequence: TGCGCCAGCAGCCAAGATACGGTGGGAAACACCATATATTTT. Translation: CASSQDTVGNTIYF.

Of note for this clone: Other DNA sequences in this specimen translate into the identical CDR3. This chain uses TRBV5-1 with TRBJ1-2; the D gene is possibly TRBD1 (6 bases). CDR1 is SGHRS and CDR2 is YFSETQ in the germline V gene. Trimming stripped 0 bases from V and 2 bases from J, with 11 bases between. The CDR3 covers 15 residues. The CDR3 coding sequence is TGCGCCAGCAGCTTGGGACGGGGGCAGAACTATGGCTACACCTTC. Its translation is CASSLGRGQNYGYTF.

The chain employs TRBV7-9 and TRBJ1-4; D is ambiguous. V was pared by 7 bases and J by 6 bases, with 21 bases between. Germline CDR1 SEHNR, CDR2 FQNEAQ (reference sequence). The CDR3 sequence is 16 residues long. CDR3 sequence: CASTPTPTSKDEKLFF. CDR3 bases: TGTGCCAGCACCCCCACCCCCACCTCTAAGGATGAAAAACTGTTTTTT.

This chain connects TRBV27 to TRBJ2-7; 11 positions match TRBD1. V lost 8 bases and J lost 6; bases outside the gene matches: 6. Germline V CDR1 and CDR2: MNHEY, SMNVEV (reference sequence). The CDR3 is 13 amino acids. The CDR3 bases are TGTGCCAGCCACGGACAGGGGGCTCTCGAGCAGTACTTC. It translates to CASHGQGALEQYF.

This chain joins TRBV5-6 and TRBJ2-3; a possible D gene is TRBD1 (5 bases). The CDR3 covers 14 residues. CDR1 is SGHDT and CDR2 is YYEEEE in the germline V gene. The V gene lost 7 bases and the J gene lost 2 bases, with 14 bases spanning the gap. The CDR3 sequence is CASGAHINTDTQYF. CDR3 DNA sequence: TGTGCCAGCGGGGCCCATATTAACACAGATACGCAGTATTTT.

In this sample, this clone is medium-sized. V is TRBV28 and J is TRBJ1-2, with a tentative D call TRBD1 (6 bases). Trimming cost V 6 bases and J 8 bases, with 19 bases left between them. The germline CDR1 and CDR2 sequences are MDHEN and SYDVKM. There are 14 residues in the CDR3. The CDR3 DNA sequence: TGTGCCAGCAGCCCGAATACAGGGTATCGGGGCTACACCTTC. Residues: CASSPNTGYRGYTF.

In its sample, this clone was seen once. V and J are TRBV7-9 and TRBJ2-7; D ambiguous. The CDR3 runs 13 residues. The V end was cut by 5 bases, the J end by 2 bases, with 10 bases between. CDR1 SEHNR and CDR2 FQNEAQ come from the germline V gene (reference sequence). CDR3 protein: CASSIGTAYEQYF. CDR3 nucleotide sequence: TGTGCCAGCAGCATTGGAACGGCCTACGAGCAGTACTTC.

The chain recombines TRBV19 with TRBJ2-7; TRBD1 matches 7 bases. Per germline, CDR1 LNHDA and CDR2 SQIVND (reference sequence). J gave up 6 bases and V 6 bases, and 8 bases lay outside the gene matches. There are 13 residues in the CDR3. The chain's CDR3 is CASSRTGVIEQYF. The CDR3 coding sequence is TGTGCCAGTAGCAGGACAGGCGTTATCGAGCAGTACTTC.

This chain links TRBV10-1 with TRBJ2-2, with 10 nucleotides matching TRBD2. V lost 9 bases, J lost 5 bases, and 9 bases stayed unmatched. In germline, CDR1 is WNHNN, CDR2 SYGVQD (reference sequence). The CDR3 contains 15 residues. The DNA of the CDR3 is TGCGCCAGAATTGGGACTAGCGAAGGTACCGGGGAGCTGTTTTTT. This translates into CARIGTSEGTGELFF.

This chain links TRBV11-2 with TRBJ2-7, with 11 nucleotides matching TRBD1. The V and J ends lost 5 bases and 0 bases, in that order; junction bases with no gene match: 3. This CDR3 contains 15 residues. Germline CDR1 SGHAT, CDR2 FQNNGV. The CDR3 protein is CASSPGTGGSYEQYF. The DNA for the CDR3 is TGTGCCAGCAGCCCGGGGACAGGGGGCTCCTACGAGCAGTACTTC.

This clone has more than one count but fewer than ten. The rearrangement uses TRBV7-9 and TRBJ2-5; 7 positions match TRBD2. The V and J ends lost 5 bases and 7 bases, in that order; junction bases with no gene match: 10. Germline values: CDR1 SEHNR, CDR2 FQNEAQ (reference sequence). The CDR3 totals 14 residues. The CDR3 bases are TGTGCCAGCAGCCCCCAGGCGGGAGCGGGGACCCAGTACTTC. Residues: CASSPQAGAGTQYF.

The V gene is TRBV7-6, the J gene TRBJ2-2, with a possible D match to TRBD2 (6 bases). The germline V and J ends were trimmed by 4 bases and 7 bases, with 10 bases remaining between them. The germline gives CDR1 SGHVS, CDR2 FNYEAQ. This CDR3 comprises 13 residues. This CDR3 reads CASSWEEVGELFF. For the CDR3, the DNA is TGTGCCAGCAGCTGGGAGGAGGTCGGGGAGCTGTTTTTT.

This clone was seen a few times. This sequence joins TRBV7-9 and TRBJ2-1, with D maybe TRBD2 (6 bases). Germline V CDR1 and CDR2: SEHNR, FQNEAQ (reference sequence). The V end was cut by 3 bases, the J end by 6 bases, with 18 bases between. The CDR3 runs to 16 residues. The CDR3 nucleotides are TGTGCCAGCAGCTTGGTCGTGGCAGTGGGGGGCAATGAGCAGTTCTTC. Its translation is CASSLVVAVGGNEQFF.